The 30 T cell receptor beta chains reported below all come from one sample, sequenced in a study of blood T cell repertoires in COVID-19. Sequencing was performed with immunoSEQ multiplex PCR; in TCRdb, only in-frame clones are kept and a portion is missing. The repertoire includes 150,000 to 200,000 clones, roughly 91% of them detected once, and approximately 4.5% sits in the top ten. The material sequenced was peripheral blood. All receptors derive from a human donor in a cohort sampled during active COVID-19.

This chain uses TRBV19 with TRBJ2-3, with 9 bases fitting TRBD2. The germline gives CDR1 LNHDA, CDR2 SQIVND (reference sequence). CDR3 length: 15 residues. After removal of 5 bases from V and 1 base from J, the junction contained 4 bases not matched to a gene. In nucleotides, the CDR3 is TGTGCCAGTAGTCCTGCTAGCGGGGGCACAGATACGCAGTATTTT. Amino acid sequence: CASSPASGGTDTQYF. Combining the CDR3 with reference TRBV19 and TRBJ2-3 gives the whole variable domain DGGITQSPKYLFRKEGQNVTLSCEQNLNHDAMYWYRQDPGQGLRLIYYSQIVNDFQKGDIAEGYSVSREKKESFPLTVTSAQKNPTAFYLCASSPASGGTDTQYFGPGTRLTVL.

V is TRBV5-1 and J is TRBJ2-5; 13 nucleotides align to TRBD2. Germline V CDR1 and CDR2: SGHRS, YFSETQ. Trimming cost V 4 bases and J 1 base; bases outside gene matches: 4. The CDR3 spans 16 residues. As DNA, the CDR3 is TGCGCCAGCAGCATAAGGACTAGCGGGGGCCAAGAGACCCAGTACTTC. It specifies CASSIRTSGGQETQYF.

The chain recombines TRBV29-1 with TRBJ2-2; the match to TRBD1 covers 11 bases. Germline V lookup: CDR1 SQVTM, CDR2 ANQGSEA. The V gene end was trimmed by 3 bases and the J gene end by 2 bases; junction bases not matched to a gene: 2. The CDR3 spans 15 residues. The CDR3 reads CSVDRTGGNTGELFF. CDR3 coding DNA: TGCAGCGTTGACCGGACAGGGGGCAACACCGGGGAGCTGTTTTTT.

The chain combines TRBV24-1 with TRBJ1-2; TRBD1 is a possible D gene (6 bases). V gave up 8 bases and J gave up 0 bases, with 12 bases separating them. Germline assignment: CDR1 KGHDR and CDR2 SFDVKD. The CDR3 has 14 amino acids. DNA for the CDR3: TGTGCCACCACCGGACAGACACCTAACTATGGCTACACCTTC. Its protein product is CATTGQTPNYGYTF.

The chain recombines TRBV9 with TRBJ1-6, with D maybe TRBD1 (6 bases). CDR1 and CDR2 from the germline V gene are SGDLS and YYNGEE. V lost 0 bases and J lost 4, with 8 bases in between. The length of the CDR3 is 15 residues. The CDR3: CASSVDGQYNSPLHF. DNA for the CDR3: TGTGCCAGCAGCGTAGACGGACAGTATAATTCACCCCTCCACTTT.

The J gene is TRBJ2-3, the V gene TRBV3-1 (or the pseudogene TRBV3-2), with D possibly TRBD2 on 6 matching bases. The CDR3 length is 16 residues. Trimming removed 0 bases at V and 4 bases at J, with 14 bases between. Germline CDR1 and CDR2: LGHDT and YNNKEL (reference sequence). The CDR3 nucleotides are TGTGCCAGCAGCCAAGAGGGAGGTAGCCAGTCAGATACGCAGTATTTT. Protein: CASSQEGGSQSDTQYF.

This chain connects TRBV9 to TRBJ2-5; D might be TRBD2 (6 bases). Per germline, CDR1 SGDLS and CDR2 YYNGEE. Between the trimmed V and J ends, which lost 2 bases and 2 bases, there was a span of 13 bases. The CDR3 sequence is 15 residues long. The CDR3 region is CASSVTYGRQETQYF. The CDR3 nucleotides are TGTGCCAGCAGCGTGACATACGGGAGACAAGAGACCCAGTACTTC. Full variable domain (rest looked up from reference TRBV9 and TRBJ2-5): DSGVTQTPKHLITATGQRVTLRCSPRSGDLSVYWYQQSLDQGLQFLIQYYNGEERAKGNILERFSAQQFPDLHSELNLSSLELGDSALYFCASSVTYGRQETQYFGPGTRLLVL.

V and J are TRBV5-5 and TRBJ1-5; 8 bases agree with TRBD1. This CDR3 comprises 17 residues. In germline, CDR1 is SGHKS, CDR2 YYEKEE (reference sequence). J lost 11 bases, V lost 0 bases, and 16 bases had no gene match. The CDR3 sequence is CASSLVGQASGGESQHF. CDR3 in DNA: TGTGCCAGCAGCTTGGTGGGACAGGCTTCGGGTGGGGAGTCCCAGCATTTT.

This clone was counted only a few times. This sequence joins TRBV7-9 and TRBJ2-7; D gene unclear. V lost 7 bases and J lost 0, with 7 bases in between. The germline gives CDR1 SEHNR, CDR2 FQNEAQ (reference sequence). The CDR3 sequence is 12 residues long. Here the CDR3 DNA reads TGTGCCAGCACGAGAGACTCCTACGAGCAGTACTTC. Translating gives CASTRDSYEQYF.

The chain carries TRBV3-1 (or the pseudogene TRBV3-2) and TRBJ2-5; a possible D gene is TRBD1 (6 bases). Germline-derived CDR1 and CDR2 are LGHDT and YNNKEL (reference sequence). The V end lost 2 bases, the J end lost 2 bases, and 9 bases lay between the germline ends. CDR3 length: 14 amino acids. This CDR3 is CASSQPGQQETQYF. The CDR3, as DNA: TGTGCCAGCAGCCAACCGGGACAACAAGAGACCCAGTACTTC.

The V call is TRBV6-5, the J call TRBJ2-7, with TRBD1 matching 12 bases. Germline V gives CDR1 MNHEY, CDR2 SVGAGI. The V gene end was trimmed by 6 bases and the J gene end by 6 bases; junction bases not matched to a gene: 6. The CDR3 consists of 14 residues. CDR3 DNA: TGTGCCAGCAGCGACCGGGACAGGGGGCGCGAGCAGTACTTC. Protein: CASSDRDRGREQYF.

V and J are TRBV6-5 and TRBJ1-1; D possibly corresponds to TRBD1 (5 bases). CDR3 length: 13 residues. The V gene lost 7 bases and the J gene lost 3 bases, with 12 bases spanning the gap. Looked up from germline, CDR1 is MNHEY and CDR2 is SVGAGI. CDR3 amino acids: CASKPGGDTEAFF. CDR3 bases: TGTGCCAGCAAACCGGGGGGGGACACTGAAGCTTTCTTT.

V is TRBV19 and J is TRBJ2-1; 8 bases are a match to TRBD1. V lost 9 bases, J lost 8 bases, and 15 bases stayed unmatched. Germline V gives CDR1 LNHDA, CDR2 SQIVND (reference sequence). This CDR3 is 15 amino acids long. The chain's CDR3 is CASNPSRGRGDEQFF. The CDR3 DNA sequence: TGTGCCAGCAATCCGTCCAGGGGGCGCGGCGATGAGCAGTTCTTC. Full variable domain (outside the CDR3, taken from reference TRBV19 and TRBJ2-1): DGGITQSPKYLFRKEGQNVTLSCEQNLNHDAMYWYRQDPGQGLRLIYYSQIVNDFQKGDIAEGYSVSREKKESFPLTVTSAQKNPTAFYLCASNPSRGRGDEQFFGPGTRLTVL.

The rearrangement uses TRBV12-3 or TRBV12-4 and TRBJ1-2, with D unclear. Trimming took off 6 bases at V and 8 bases at J, with 16 bases between the two ends. This CDR3 comprises 13 residues. The CDR3 bases are TGTGCCAGCAGACCGGGCTCCACGGGAGGCTACACCTTC. Translated, it gives CASRPGSTGGYTF.

This rearrangement joins TRBV5-1 to TRBJ2-4, with TRBD1 matching 9 bases. V was pared by 4 bases and J by 0 bases, with 2 bases of the junction left unmatched. This CDR3 is 15 amino acids long. In germline, CDR1 is SGHRS, CDR2 YFSETQ. CDR3 residues: CASSTTGGAKNIQYF. The CDR3 DNA reads as TGCGCCAGCAGCACGACAGGGGGAGCCAAAAACATTCAGTACTTC.

The rearrangement links TRBV12-3 or TRBV12-4 to TRBJ1-3; D not resolved. This CDR3 is built from 12 residues. Between the trimmed V and J ends, which lost 3 bases and 7 bases, there was a span of 7 bases. DNA of the CDR3: TGTGCCAGCAGTTTGGTTAGCAACACCATATATTTT. It is translated as CASSLVSNTIYF.

The rearrangement uses TRBV24-1 and TRBJ2-7, with TRBD2 matching over 12 bases. Germline CDR1 reads KGHDR; CDR2 reads SFDVKD. This CDR3 region has 13 residues. Unmatched junction bases numbered 3, after V lost 9 bases and J lost 4 bases. CDR3 nucleotides: TGTGCCACCTCTACTAGCGGGAGGTACGAGCAGTACTTC. This translates into CATSTSGRYEQYF.

The rearrangement uses TRBV10-3 and TRBJ1-1; D might be TRBD1 (5 bases). The V end lost 0 bases, the J end lost 11 bases, and 16 bases lay between the germline ends. Per the germline V gene, CDR1 is ENHRY and CDR2 is SYGVKD. The CDR3 is made up of 14 amino acids. The CDR3 bases are TGTGCCATCAGTGAGTCGTTCACAGCGAAGGGGGCTTTCTTT. It codes for CAISESFTAKGAFF.

This chain joins TRBV28 and TRBJ2-1; tentatively, D is TRBD1 (5 bases). The CDR3 is made up of 15 amino acids. Germline assignment: CDR1 MDHEN and CDR2 SYDVKM. V was shortened by 2 bases and J by 2 bases, with 10 bases between the two germline ends. The CDR3: CASSLDQGPYNEQFF. The CDR3, as DNA: TGTGCCAGCAGTTTAGATCAGGGTCCCTACAATGAGCAGTTCTTC.

The V gene is TRBV10-3, the J gene TRBJ2-3; D unresolved. This CDR3 region has 14 residues. In germline, CDR1 is ENHRY, CDR2 SYGVKD. Trimming took off 2 bases at V and 2 bases at J, with 8 bases between the two ends. CDR3 region: CAISETKFTDTQYF. DNA of the CDR3: TGTGCCATCAGTGAGACTAAATTCACAGATACGCAGTATTTT.

The rearrangement links TRBV7-2 to TRBJ2-2; 8 nucleotides match TRBD2. V lost 2 bases, J lost 1 base, and 6 bases stayed unmatched. CDR1 and CDR2 (germline): SGHTA, FQGNSA. The CDR3 runs 17 residues. CDR3 sequence reads: CASSLRASGRNTGELFF. The CDR3 bases are TGTGCCAGCAGCTTACGGGCTAGCGGGCGGAACACCGGGGAGCTGTTTTTT.

The chain links TRBV19 to TRBJ2-7; 10 nucleotides agree with TRBD2. J lost 3 bases, V lost 0 bases, and 5 bases had no gene match. Germline V gives CDR1 LNHDA, CDR2 SQIVND (reference sequence). This CDR3 has 16 residues. In DNA form, the CDR3 reads TGTGCCAGTAGTATAGATAGGACTAGCGGATTCTACGAGCAGTACTTC. Its translation: CASSIDRTSGFYEQYF.

This chain links TRBV6-2 or TRBV6-3 with TRBJ2-2; no clear D gene. Trimming removed 2 bases from V and 2 bases from J, with 6 bases in between. CDR1 is MNHEY and CDR2 is SVGEGT in the germline V gene. The CDR3 consists of 14 residues. The CDR3 DNA reads as TGTGCCAGCAGTTACAACTACAACACCGGGGAGCTGTTTTTT. It specifies CASSYNYNTGELFF.

The chain uses TRBV19 and TRBJ2-5, with 8 bases lining up with TRBD2. This CDR3 is 16 amino acids long. Looked up from germline, CDR1 is LNHDA and CDR2 is SQIVND (reference sequence). The V and J ends lost 6 bases and 2 bases, in that order; junction bases with no gene match: 11. The CDR3 nucleotides are TGTGCCAGTAGCCCGGTCTGGGCGGGAGGACAAGAGACCCAGTACTTC. Translated: CASSPVWAGGQETQYF.

The chain carries TRBV15 and TRBJ2-2; a weak D match, TRBD1 (5 bases). This CDR3 contains 14 residues. Trimming left V 4 bases short and J 5 bases short, with 11 bases between. The germline gives CDR1 LNHNV, CDR2 YYDKDF (reference sequence). CDR3: CATSKGVSTGELFF. CDR3 coding DNA: TGTGCCACCAGCAAAGGGGTGTCTACCGGGGAGCTGTTTTTT.

The CDR3 DNA reads as TGTGCCAGCAGCTCATCACTAGCGGGGGTTCAAGAGACCCAGTACTTC. Its translation: CASSSSLAGVQETQYF. The chain has TRBV7-9 and TRBJ2-5; 11 nucleotides line up with TRBD2. CDR1 and CDR2 (germline): SEHNR, FQNEAQ (reference sequence). This CDR3 is 16 amino acids long. Trimming removed 4 bases from V and 2 bases from J; junction bases left unmatched: 6.

The chain couples TRBV25-1 to TRBJ2-7, with 9 bases identical to TRBD1. Germline V gives CDR1 MGHDK, CDR2 SYGVNS. The CDR3 consists of 15 residues. V gave up 3 bases and J gave up 1 base; unmatched junction bases: 4. As DNA, the CDR3 is TGTGCCAGCAGTGAGGACAGGGGCGAGTCCTACGAGCAGTACTTC. Translation gives CASSEDRGESYEQYF.

The chain recombines TRBV19 with TRBJ1-5; D gene unclear. V was trimmed by 2 bases and J by 0 bases, leaving 8 bases between them. Germline CDR1 is LNHDA and CDR2 is SQIVND (reference sequence). This CDR3 has 15 amino acids. The CDR3 here is CASSIRVHSNQPQHF. In nucleotides, the CDR3 is TGTGCCAGTAGTATACGGGTTCATAGCAATCAGCCCCAGCATTTT.

This chain links TRBV29-1 with TRBJ2-7; 7 positions agree with TRBD2. The CDR3 covers 13 residues. Germline V CDR1 and CDR2: SQVTM, ANQGSEA. V was pared by 3 bases and J by 6 bases, with 8 bases of the junction left unmatched. CDR3 protein: CSVERGSTAEQYF. CDR3 DNA: TGCAGCGTTGAGCGCGGGAGTACGGCCGAGCAGTACTTC.

The CDR3 DNA follows: TGTGCCAGCAGGGCAGGGGGATCTGAAGCTTTCTTT. Translating it yields CASRAGGSEAFF. The chain has TRBV2 and TRBJ1-1, with 7 bases lining up with TRBD1. V trimming: 6 bases; J trimming: 6 bases; junction bases outside the gene matches: 4. This CDR3 is 12 amino acids long. Germline V gives CDR1 SNHLY, CDR2 FYNNEI.